This T cell receptor beta chain was recorded in a study of CD8+CD57+ T cells in acquired aplastic anemia. In the study overall: Across the sorted CD4+ and CD8+ cells, DNA amounts averaged roughly 3.5 ug.

In its sample, this clonotype was seen many times. Its antigen is not known. This CDR3 comprises 16 residues. Germline values: CDR1 SGHVS, CDR2 FQNEAQ. Trimming removed 2 bases from V and 3 bases from J, with 15 bases in between. Study-level points and caveats: Shared by patients and controls, 25 to 35 CD8+ CDR3s were abundant in patients.

Patients selected for sequencing had displayed CD8+CD57+ cell expansion by flow cytometry. With no exception, the patients had severe acquired aplastic anemia. Patient blood was sampled before any therapy had been received. TCR beta VDJ and CDR3 profiling used genomic DNA as template. Each CDR3 protein is one row after TCRdb ran MiXCR on the reads. In the table there are approximately 300,000 distinct CDR3 sequences, 50% to 65% of which are singletons. The material sequenced was sorted CD4+, CD8+, or CD8+CD57+ T cells (not recorded which) from PBMCs. The rearrangement joins TRBV7-8 to TRBJ2-3, with D perhaps TRBD1 (5 bases). This receptor was obtained from a human donor with aplastic anemia. The CDR3 reads CASSLRGAVRTDTQYF. The CDR3 DNA reads TGTGCCAGCAGCTTAAGGGGCGCAGTCAGGACAGATACGCAGTATTTT. Filled out from reference TRBV7-8 and TRBJ2-3, the complete variable domain reads GAGVSQSPRYKVAKRGQDVALRCDPISGHVSLFWYQQALGQGPEFLTYFQNEAQLDKSGLPSDRFFAERPEGSVSTLKIQRTQQEDSAVYLCASSLRGAVRTDTQYFGPGTRLTVL.